The rows below give T cell receptor beta chains drawn from one sample of a study of shared T cell receptors in the human thymus. TCRdb's table, derived via immunoSEQ multiplex PCR, lists solely in-frame clones and lacks some. The sample carries hundreds of thousands of clones, approximately 87% recorded once. This same sample was also part of a study on human thymus T cells.

The sample consisted of thymocytes. The receptors derive from a boy younger than two with a congenital heart defect. The CDR3 runs from the conserved cysteine through the conserved F or W. D genes are given only for firm matches. Clone size is stated in some rows and not others, as once, few, many or a class when expanded.

d_call	j_call	v_call	clone_size	cdr3_length	cdr3_nt	cdr3_aa
TRBD2	TRBJ2-1	TRBV28	NA	15	TGTGCCAGCAGTTTATTAGCGGGAGGGGAGTATGAGCAGTTCTTC	CASSLLAGGEYEQFF
NA	TRBJ1-5	TRBV2	NA	14	TGTGCCAGCAGTGAAGCTCTTCTAAATCAGCCCCAGCATTTT	CASSEALLNQPQHF
NA	TRBJ1-2	TRBV4-1	NA	14	TGCGCCAGCAGCCGGGACTCAGTTGGGGGTGGCTACACCTTC	CASSRDSVGGGYTF
TRBD1	TRBJ2-6	TRBV7-9	once	15	TGTGCCAGCAGCCTGGACAGGGCTGGGGCCAACGTCCTGACTTTC	CASSLDRAGANVLTF
TRBD1	TRBJ1-3	TRBV10-1	NA	13	TGCGCCGGAGAACAGGGGACTGGAAACACCATATATTTT	CAGEQGTGNTIYF
TRBD2	TRBJ2-7	TRBV4-3	NA	16	TGCGCCAGCAGCCAAGATAGACTAGCGGGAATCTACGAGCAGTACTTC	CASSQDRLAGIYEQYF
NA	TRBJ1-1	TRBV5-1	NA	17	TGCGCCAGCAGCTTGAGGGCTGGCGGGTCCTTGAGGACTGAAGCTTTCTTT	CASSLRAGGSLRTEAFF
TRBD2	TRBJ2-2	TRBV19	NA	15	TGTGCCAGTAGTATACCAGGGAGGGACACCGGGGAGCTGTTTTTT	CASSIPGRDTGELFF
NA	TRBJ2-5	TRBV7-2	NA	15	TGTGCCAGCAGCTTTCTACAGGGCGGCGGAGAGACCCAGTACTTC	CASSFLQGGGETQYF
NA	TRBJ2-4	TRBV2	NA	16	TGTGCCAGCAGTGAACAGGAGGAACTAGCCAAAAACATTCAGTACTTC	CASSEQEELAKNIQYF
NA	TRBJ1-6	TRBV27	NA	16	TGTGCCAGCAGCCGGTGGTGGCGAGAGGATAATTCACCCCTCCACTTT	CASSRWWREDNSPLHF
NA	TRBJ2-5	TRBV7-2	NA	18	TGTGCCAGCAGCTCGTACCTGGGGGCTAGCATAGGCCAAGAGACCCAGTACTTC	CASSSYLGASIGQETQYF
NA	TRBJ1-1	TRBV28	NA	15	TGTGCCAGCAGCCCTCGTGGACTCGGAGGCACTGAAGCTTTCTTT	CASSPRGLGGTEAFF
NA	TRBJ2-1	TRBV5-1	NA	17	TGCGCCAGCAGCTTGGACAGGACGGAGAGCTCCTACAATGAGCAGTTCTTC	CASSLDRTESSYNEQFF
TRBD2	TRBJ2-3	TRBV10-2	NA	17	TGCGCCAGCAGTCCTGGGACTAGCGGACCCGTGGCGGATACGCAGTATTTT	CASSPGTSGPVADTQYF
NA	TRBJ2-3	TRBV13	NA	18	TGTGCCAGCAGCTTCGGCCCGACAGCTTACTTTAGCACAGATACGCAGTATTTT	CASSFGPTAYFSTDTQYF
TRBD2	TRBJ2-7	TRBV2	NA	17	TGTGCCAGCAGTGCATCCCCGGGACTAGCGGGCTCCTACGAGCAGTACTTC	CASSASPGLAGSYEQYF
TRBD2	TRBJ2-1	TRBV27	NA	16	TGTGCCAGCAGTGGACTAGCGGGAGGTTCCTACAATGAGCAGTTCTTC	CASSGLAGGSYNEQFF
NA	TRBJ1-6	TRBV5-1	NA	18	TGCGCCAGCAGCTTGGACGCCAGAAGATACTCCTATAATTCACCCCTCCACTTT	CASSLDARRYSYNSPLHF
TRBD2	TRBJ2-1	TRBV6-4	NA	19	TGTGCCAGCAGTGACTCTGGGACTAGGGTTTTAGGCTCCTACAATGAGCAGTTCTTC	CASSDSGTRVLGSYNEQFF
NA	TRBJ2-1	TRBV6-4	NA	11	TGTGCCAGTCACCAAGCGCATGAGCAGTTCTTC	CASHQAHEQFF
NA	TRBJ1-1	TRBV6-5	once	14	TGTGCCAGCAGTTACGGTCTCACGCGCGCTGAAGCTTTCTTT	CASSYGLTRAEAFF
NA	TRBJ2-7	TRBV27	NA	13	TGTGCCAGCAAGGTTCCGGGAACCTACGAGCAGTACTTC	CASKVPGTYEQYF
NA	TRBJ2-2	TRBV28	NA	16	TGTGCCAGCAGTTTAATGGGGGCGCAAAGCACCGGGGAGCTGTTTTTT	CASSLMGAQSTGELFF
NA	TRBJ1-4	TRBV7-9	once	15	TGTGCCAGCAGCTTAGAGCTGACAACTAATGAAAAACTGTTTTTT	CASSLELTTNEKLFF
NA	TRBJ1-2	TRBV21-1	once	15	TGTGCCAGCAGCAAAGGACAGGGAGCTAACTATGGCTACACCTTC	CASSKGQGANYGYTF
NA	TRBJ1-1	TRBV7-9	NA	13	TGTGCCAGCAGCTCGACAGGGAACACTGAAGCTTTCTTT	CASSSTGNTEAFF
NA	TRBJ2-5	TRBV7-8	NA	12	TGTGCCAGCAGCGGGGGGAGGGAGACCCAGTACTTC	CASSGGRETQYF
TRBD1	TRBJ1-2	TRBV27	NA	20	TGTGCCAGCAGTTCGGACGCTGACTTCCGGGACAGGGAGCTCCGCTATGGCTACACCTTC	CASSSDADFRDRELRYGYTF
TRBD2	TRBJ2-5	TRBV4-3	NA	17	TGCGCCAGCAGCCAAGGGGAGGGCGGGGGGGTCAAAGAGACCCAGTACTTC	CASSQGEGGGVKETQYF
TRBD2	TRBJ2-7	TRBV9	NA	16	TGTGCCAGCAGCGAGAAGGGACTAGCGGGAGACTACGAGCAGTACTTC	CASSEKGLAGDYEQYF
NA	TRBJ2-7	TRBV9	NA	14	TGTGCCAGCAGCGTAAGGGGGACCCCGGGCGAGCAGTACTTC	CASSVRGTPGEQYF
NA	TRBJ2-1	TRBV5-1	NA	13	TGCGCCAGCAGCTTCCAGGGGGGCAATGAGCAGTTCTTC	CASSFQGGNEQFF